The 20 T cell receptor beta chains below all came from one sample that was sequenced in a study of shared clonotypes between healthy human individuals. Generated by immunoSEQ multiplex PCR, the TCRdb table keeps only in-frame clones and is missing some. The sample lists hundreds of thousands of clones; just over 75% were seen once. Sequenced material: PBMCs. These receptors all stem from a woman between 40 and 50 years old in good health. Some clones in this sample may be carry-over from other donors' samples.

The rearrangement links TRBV5-5 to TRBJ2-5; D is uncertain. The length of the CDR3 is 15 residues. Germline loops: CDR1 SGHKS, CDR2 YYEKEE (reference sequence). The ends were cut back, 5 bases at V and 5 bases at J, with 19 bases in the middle. CDR3 sequence: CASSLLVLSQETQYF. CDR3 DNA: TGTGCCAGCAGTTTGCTGGTTCTTAGCCAGGAGACCCAGTACTTC.

J is TRBJ2-3 and V is TRBV11-3; no firm D call. The V end was cut by 5 bases, the J end by 6 bases, with 9 bases between. The CDR3 extends over 12 amino acids. CDR1 and CDR2 (germline): SGHNT, YENEEA. The CDR3, as DNA: TGTGCCAGCAGCGTAGTGGACGATACGCAGTATTTT. It codes for CASSVVDDTQYF.

The chain joins TRBV5-1 to TRBJ2-5; a possible D gene is TRBD2 (6 bases). CDR1 and CDR2 from the germline V gene are SGHRS and YFSETQ. CDR3 length: 14 amino acids. With 5 bases removed from V and 2 bases from J, the gap between germline ends came to 13 bases. In DNA, the CDR3 is TGCGCCAGCAGGCCCGGGACTCAACAAGAGACCCAGTACTTC. It specifies CASRPGTQQETQYF.

A remark on this clone: Other nucleotide sequences from this sample produce the same CDR3. The chain links TRBV18 to TRBJ1-6; 11 bases line up with TRBD1. Germline CDR1 reads KGHSH; CDR2 reads LQKENI. This CDR3 has 16 residues. V was clipped by 3 bases and J by 5 bases; unmatched bases: 3. CDR3 region: CASSPRTGGHNSPLHF. The CDR3 bases are TGTGCCAGCTCACCGCGGACAGGGGGCCATAATTCACCCCTCCACTTT.

The chain is built from TRBV5-1 and TRBJ2-7, with D perhaps matching TRBD2 (5 bases). CDR1 and CDR2 from the germline V gene are SGHRS and YFSETQ. The CDR3 contains 12 residues. Trimming shortened V by 7 bases and J by 5 bases, and 13 bases separated the two germline ends. CDR3 sequence: CASRGDLHEQYF. The CDR3 DNA follows: TGCGCCAGCCGGGGAGATCTCCACGAGCAGTACTTC.

The chain has TRBV9 and TRBJ1-1; 7 positions agree with TRBD1. The length of the CDR3 is 13 residues. V shed 3 bases and J 3 bases; nucleotides not matched to a gene: 2. Per the germline V gene, CDR1 is SGDLS and CDR2 is YYNGEE. CDR3 DNA: TGTGCCAGCAGCGCCGACAGGGACACTGAAGCTTTCTTT. It encodes CASSADRDTEAFF.

This chain uses TRBV19 with TRBJ2-7; D may be TRBD1 or TRBD2 (5 bases each). Germline-derived CDR1 and CDR2 are LNHDA and SQIVND (reference sequence). The CDR3 length is 16 residues. Between the trimmed V and J ends, which lost 3 bases and 3 bases, there was a span of 18 bases. The CDR3 here is CASSILIAGGIYEQYF. The CDR3 DNA reads as TGTGCCAGTAGTATTTTAATAGCTGGGGGTATCTACGAGCAGTACTTC.

The rearrangement links TRBV27 to TRBJ2-3; TRBD2 matches at 7 bases. The CDR3 runs 16 residues. J was trimmed by 3 bases and V by 6 bases; bases with no gene match: 12. The germline V gene encodes CDR1 MNHEY and CDR2 SMNVEV (reference sequence). In DNA form, the CDR3 reads TGTGCCAGCAGGGGGGGGAGCGGGAAGGGGACAGATACGCAGTATTTT. Translated, it gives CASRGGSGKGTDTQYF.

The V call is TRBV4-1, the J call TRBJ1-1; no clear D gene. V was cut by 4 bases and J by 4 bases, with 16 bases left in between. The CDR3 is 15 residues long. The germline V gene encodes CDR1 MGHRA and CDR2 YSYEKL. The CDR3 DNA reads TGCGCCAGCAGCCCAAACCACCCCTTAGTCACTGAAGCTTTCTTT. Translated: CASSPNHPLVTEAFF.

The genes are TRBV14 and TRBJ1-6; TRBD1 is a possible D gene (6 bases). CDR3 length: 13 residues. The germline V gene has CDR1 SGHDN and CDR2 FVKESK. Trimming shortened V by 8 bases and J by 3 bases, and 8 bases separated the two germline ends. The chain's CDR3 is CASQTGYNSPLHF. The CDR3 region has the DNA TGTGCCAGCCAGACAGGCTATAATTCACCCCTCCACTTT.

This sequence joins TRBV4-1 and TRBJ2-1; no definite D call. Germline V gives CDR1 MGHRA, CDR2 YSYEKL. This CDR3 spans 16 amino acids. V lost 3 bases and J lost 4, with 16 bases in between. CDR3 DNA: TGCGCCAGCAGCCAGATAGACCTCTTCGTTTACAATGAGCAGTTCTTC. Translating it yields CASSQIDLFVYNEQFF.

Comment on this clone: Likely a read error: the CDR3 ends without its conserved phenylalanine or tryptophan. V usage is TRBV7-9 and J usage is TRBJ2-7; 9 positions match TRBD2. The germline V gene has CDR1 SEHNR and CDR2 FQNEAQ (reference sequence). CDR3 length: 15 amino acids. J lost 3 bases, V lost 5 bases, and 8 bases had no gene match. Here the CDR3 reads CASSLSGSSDYEQYL. The CDR3 coding sequence is TGTGCCAGCAGCCTTAGCGGGAGTAGCGACTACGAGCAGTACCTC.

The DNA of the CDR3 is TGTGCCAGCAGCTCCCTTGGGGCTAGCAGCACAGATACGCAGTATTTT. Protein product: CASSSLGASSTDTQYF. The V and J genes are TRBV7-9 and TRBJ2-3; D tentatively reads TRBD1 or TRBD2 (5 bases each). The CDR3 totals 16 residues. In germline, CDR1 is SEHNR, CDR2 FQNEAQ (reference sequence). V was cut by 4 bases and J by 0 bases, with 14 bases left in between.

The chain carries TRBV18 and TRBJ2-7; 9 nucleotides match TRBD2. This CDR3 has 16 amino acids. Per the germline V gene, CDR1 is KGHSH and CDR2 is LQKENI. V lost 5 bases to trimming and J lost 6 bases; unmatched junction nucleotides: 14. CDR3 sequence: CASSATPLASGIEQYF. The CDR3 DNA reads as TGTGCCAGCTCAGCGACGCCATTGGCTAGCGGGATCGAGCAGTACTTC.

This clone was detected a few times. The genes are TRBV15 and TRBJ1-2; the match to TRBD1 covers 10 bases. Germline V gives CDR1 LNHNV, CDR2 YYDKDF (reference sequence). The CDR3 loop spans 15 amino acids. Trimming cost V 0 bases and J 6 bases; bases outside gene matches: 4. The CDR3 loop is CATSRDWGTGDGYTF. In nucleotides, the CDR3 is TGTGCCACCAGCAGAGACTGGGGGACAGGGGATGGCTACACCTTC.

Worth noting for this clone: Only one base separates this from a far larger clonotype, so it likely reflects a read error. Other DNA sequences within the sample encode an identical CDR3. This chain uses TRBV28 with TRBJ1-1; D unclear. The CDR3 is 14 amino acids. Germline CDR1 reads MDHEN; CDR2 reads SYDVKM. CDR3 amino acids: CASGIQVETTEAFF. The CDR3 nucleotides are TGTGCCAGCGGGATTCAGGTCGAGACGACTGAAGCCTTCTTT.

The chain is built from TRBV5-1 and TRBJ2-5; D possibly corresponds to TRBD1 (6 bases). This CDR3 region has 15 residues. Germline V gene sequence: CDR1 SGHRS, CDR2 YFSETQ. V was pared by 4 bases and J by 0 bases, with 13 bases between. The CDR3 region has the DNA TGCGCCAGCAGCGCCGACAGGACGTACCAAGAGACCCAGTACTTC. It translates to CASSADRTYQETQYF.

As regards this clone: With a far larger clone one base away, a read error is the likely cause. V is TRBV29-1 and J is TRBJ2-5; D is possibly TRBD2 (6 bases). V lost 4 bases, J lost 5 bases, and 17 bases lay in between. The V gene's germline CDR1 is SQVTM and CDR2 ANQGSEA. This CDR3 is 14 amino acids long. CDR3 in DNA: TGCAGCGTTGGCACGGGGCGGGGAATGGAGACCCAGTACTTC. Protein sequence: CSVGTGRGMETQYF. The full variable domain, completed using reference TRBV29-1 and TRBJ2-5, is SAVISQKPSRDICQRGTSLTIQCQVDSQVTMMFWYRQQPGQSLTLIATANQGSEATYESGFVIDKFPISRPNLTFSTLTVSNMSPEDSSIYLCSVGTGRGMETQYFGPGTRLLVL.

The rearrangement joins TRBV7-9 to TRBJ2-1, with a tentative D call TRBD1 (5 bases). CDR3 length equals 15 residues. V lost 5 bases, J lost 3 bases, and 14 bases lay in between. CDR1 is SEHNR, CDR2 FQNEAQ, per germline (reference sequence). CDR3 bases: TGTGCCAGCAGCCGAGACAGTTTCTTCTACAATGAGCAGTTCTTC. Translated, it gives CASSRDSFFYNEQFF.

The chain joins TRBV19 to TRBJ1-3, with a weak D call TRBD1 (5 bases). CDR1 LNHDA and CDR2 SQIVND come from the germline V gene (reference sequence). Trimming left V 3 bases short and J 0 bases short, with 9 bases between. The CDR3 contains 15 residues. CDR3 region: CASSMGTISGNTIYF. The CDR3 nucleotides read TGTGCCAGTAGTATGGGGACCATCTCTGGAAACACCATATATTTT.